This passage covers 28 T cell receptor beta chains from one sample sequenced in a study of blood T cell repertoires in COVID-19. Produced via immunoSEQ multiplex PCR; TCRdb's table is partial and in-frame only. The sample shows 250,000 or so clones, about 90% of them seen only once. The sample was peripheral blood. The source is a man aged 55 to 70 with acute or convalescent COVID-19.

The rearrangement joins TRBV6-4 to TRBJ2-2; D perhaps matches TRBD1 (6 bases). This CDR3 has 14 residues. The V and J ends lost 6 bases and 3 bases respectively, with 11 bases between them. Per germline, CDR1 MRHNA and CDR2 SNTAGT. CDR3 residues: CASSRRTDTGELFF. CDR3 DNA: TGTGCCAGCAGCCGAAGGACAGACACCGGGGAGCTGTTTTTT.

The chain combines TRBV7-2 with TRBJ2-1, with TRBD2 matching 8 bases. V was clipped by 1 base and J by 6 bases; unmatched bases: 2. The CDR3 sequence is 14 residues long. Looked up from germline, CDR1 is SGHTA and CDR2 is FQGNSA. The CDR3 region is CASSLGGLGNEQFF. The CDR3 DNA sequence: TGTGCCAGCAGCTTAGGGGGACTAGGCAATGAGCAGTTCTTC.

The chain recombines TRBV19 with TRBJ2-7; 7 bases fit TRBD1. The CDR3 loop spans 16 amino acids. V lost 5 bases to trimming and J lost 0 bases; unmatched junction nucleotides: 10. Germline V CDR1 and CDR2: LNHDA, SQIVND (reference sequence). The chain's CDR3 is CASSGNQGEPSYEQYF. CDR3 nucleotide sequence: TGTGCCAGTAGTGGAAACCAGGGGGAACCCTCCTACGAGCAGTACTTC.

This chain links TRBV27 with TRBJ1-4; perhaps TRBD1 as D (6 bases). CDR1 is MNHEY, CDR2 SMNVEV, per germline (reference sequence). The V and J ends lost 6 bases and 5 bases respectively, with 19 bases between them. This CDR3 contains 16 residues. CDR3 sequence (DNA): TGTGCCAGCAGCCGCCGCCCAGGGAGGGGGAATGAAAAACTGTTTTTT. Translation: CASSRRPGRGNEKLFF.

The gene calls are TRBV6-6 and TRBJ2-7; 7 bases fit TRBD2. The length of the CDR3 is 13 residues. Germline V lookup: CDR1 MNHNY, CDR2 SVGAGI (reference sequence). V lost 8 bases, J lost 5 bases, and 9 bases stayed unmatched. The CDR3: CASRDYTVDEQYF. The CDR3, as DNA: TGTGCCAGCCGGGACTACACGGTCGACGAGCAGTACTTC.

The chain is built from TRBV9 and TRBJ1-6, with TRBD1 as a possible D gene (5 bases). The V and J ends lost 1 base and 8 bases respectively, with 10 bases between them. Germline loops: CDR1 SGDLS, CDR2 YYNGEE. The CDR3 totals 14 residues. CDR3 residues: CASSVWGGDSPLHF. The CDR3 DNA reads TGTGCCAGCAGCGTATGGGGGGGAGATTCACCCCTCCACTTT.

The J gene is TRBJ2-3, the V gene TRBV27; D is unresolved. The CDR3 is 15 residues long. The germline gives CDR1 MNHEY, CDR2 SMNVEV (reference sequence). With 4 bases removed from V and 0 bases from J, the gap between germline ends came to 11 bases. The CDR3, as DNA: TGTGCCAGCAGTTCCCCGAGTAATAGCACAGATACGCAGTATTTT. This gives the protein CASSSPSNSTDTQYF.

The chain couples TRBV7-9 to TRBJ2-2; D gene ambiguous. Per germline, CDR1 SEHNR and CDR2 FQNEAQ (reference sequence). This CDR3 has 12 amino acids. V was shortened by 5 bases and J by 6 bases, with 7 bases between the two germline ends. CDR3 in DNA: TGTGCCAGCAGCCCCCAGGCCGGGGAGCTGTTTTTT. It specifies CASSPQAGELFF.

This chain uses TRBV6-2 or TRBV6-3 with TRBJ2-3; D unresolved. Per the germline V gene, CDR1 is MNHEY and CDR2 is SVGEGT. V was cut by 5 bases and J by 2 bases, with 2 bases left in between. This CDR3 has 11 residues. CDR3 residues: CASSLTDTQYF. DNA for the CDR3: TGTGCCAGCAGTCTCACAGATACGCAGTATTTT.

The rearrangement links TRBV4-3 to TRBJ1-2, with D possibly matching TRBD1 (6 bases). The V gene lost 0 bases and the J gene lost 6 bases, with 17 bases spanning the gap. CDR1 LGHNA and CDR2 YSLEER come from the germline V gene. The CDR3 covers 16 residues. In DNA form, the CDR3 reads TGCGCCAGCAGCCAAGAGGATATCGGCAGGGGCCATGGCTACACCTTC. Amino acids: CASSQEDIGRGHGYTF.

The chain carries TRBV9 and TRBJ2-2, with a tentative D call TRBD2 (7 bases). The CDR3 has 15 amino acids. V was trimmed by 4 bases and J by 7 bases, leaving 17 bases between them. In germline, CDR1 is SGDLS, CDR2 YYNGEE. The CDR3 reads CASSPGEGGIGELFF. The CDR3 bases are TGTGCCAGCAGCCCAGGGGAGGGGGGTATCGGGGAGCTGTTTTTT.

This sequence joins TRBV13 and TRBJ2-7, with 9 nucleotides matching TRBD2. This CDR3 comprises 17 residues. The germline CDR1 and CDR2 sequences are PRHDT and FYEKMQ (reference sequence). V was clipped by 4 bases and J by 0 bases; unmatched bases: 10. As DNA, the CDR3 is TGTGCCAGCAGCTCCCCTATGGGGCGGGAGGGCTCCTACGAGCAGTACTTC. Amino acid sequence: CASSSPMGREGSYEQYF.

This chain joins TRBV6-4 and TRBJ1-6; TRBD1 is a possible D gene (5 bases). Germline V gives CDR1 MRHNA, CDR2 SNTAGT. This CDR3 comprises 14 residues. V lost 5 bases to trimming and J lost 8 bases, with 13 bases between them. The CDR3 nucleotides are TGTGCCAGCAGTCCCGCAGGGAGGGATTCACCCCTCCACTTT. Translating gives CASSPAGRDSPLHF.

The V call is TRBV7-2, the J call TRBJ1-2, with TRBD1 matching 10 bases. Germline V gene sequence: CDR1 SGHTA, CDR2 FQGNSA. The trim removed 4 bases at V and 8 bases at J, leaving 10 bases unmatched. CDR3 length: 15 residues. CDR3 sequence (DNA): TGTGCCAGCAGCTCACGACAGGGGGCGATAGGAGGCTACACCTTC. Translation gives CASSSRQGAIGGYTF.

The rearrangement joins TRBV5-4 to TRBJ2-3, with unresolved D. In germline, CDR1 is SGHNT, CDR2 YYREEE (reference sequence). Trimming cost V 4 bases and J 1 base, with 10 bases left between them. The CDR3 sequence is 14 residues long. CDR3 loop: CASSGPLRTDTQYF. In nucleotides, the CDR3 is TGTGCCAGCAGCGGGCCATTGCGCACAGATACGCAGTATTTT.

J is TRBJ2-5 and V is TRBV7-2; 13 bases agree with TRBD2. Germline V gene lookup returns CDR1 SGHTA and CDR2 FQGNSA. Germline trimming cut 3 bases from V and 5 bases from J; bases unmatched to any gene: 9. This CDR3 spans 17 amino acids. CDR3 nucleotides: TGTGCCAGCAGCTTCGGGACTAGCGGGGTGGCTGGGGAGACCCAGTACTTC. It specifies CASSFGTSGVAGETQYF.

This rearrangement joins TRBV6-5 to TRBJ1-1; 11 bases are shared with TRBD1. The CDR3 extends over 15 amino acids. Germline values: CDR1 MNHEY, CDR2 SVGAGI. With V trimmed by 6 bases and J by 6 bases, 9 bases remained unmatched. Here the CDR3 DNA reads TGTGCCAGCAGCCCGACTCGGGACAGGGGGTCTGAAGCTTTCTTT. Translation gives CASSPTRDRGSEAFF.

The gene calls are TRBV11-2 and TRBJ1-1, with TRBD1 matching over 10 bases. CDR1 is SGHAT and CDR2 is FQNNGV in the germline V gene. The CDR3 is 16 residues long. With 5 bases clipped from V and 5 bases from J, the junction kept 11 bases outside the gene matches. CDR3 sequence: CASSQNLGQGETEAFF. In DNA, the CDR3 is TGTGCCAGCAGCCAGAACCTCGGACAGGGGGAGACTGAAGCTTTCTTT.

The DNA of the CDR3 is TGTGCCAGCAGTTTAGGCGGCTACACCTTC. Protein: CASSLGGYTF. This chain joins TRBV28 and TRBJ1-2; D uncertain. The CDR3 loop spans 10 amino acids. Looked up from germline, CDR1 is MDHEN and CDR2 is SYDVKM. The V end lost 2 bases, the J end lost 8 bases, and 3 bases lay between the germline ends.

CDR3 region: CASSFQGTQPQHF. The CDR3 nucleotides are TGTGCCAGCAGTTTTCAGGGGACGCAGCCCCAGCATTTT. The genes are TRBV27 and TRBJ1-5; TRBD1 is a possible D gene (6 bases). CDR3 length equals 13 residues. V lost 3 bases, J lost 7 bases, and 10 bases lay in between. The germline V gene has CDR1 MNHEY and CDR2 SMNVEV (reference sequence).

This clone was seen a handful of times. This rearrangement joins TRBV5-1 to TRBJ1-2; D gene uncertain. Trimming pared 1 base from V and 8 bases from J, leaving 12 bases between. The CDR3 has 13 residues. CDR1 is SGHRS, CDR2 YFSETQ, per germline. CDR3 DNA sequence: TGCGCCAGCAGCTTGAGCAAATCATCGGGCTACACCTTC. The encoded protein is CASSLSKSSGYTF.

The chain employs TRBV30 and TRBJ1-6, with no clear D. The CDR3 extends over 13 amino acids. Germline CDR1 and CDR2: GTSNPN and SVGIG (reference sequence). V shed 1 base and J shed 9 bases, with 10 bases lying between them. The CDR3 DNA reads TGTGCCTGGAGTGCTGTGTCCCCTTCACCCCTCCACTTT. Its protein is CAWSAVSPSPLHF.

CDR3 sequence: CASSLQGLGYTF. The CDR3 DNA reads as TGTGCCAGCAGCTTACAGGGGCTCGGCTACACCTTC. This sequence joins TRBV11-1 and TRBJ1-2; D may be TRBD1 (6 bases). The CDR3 has 12 residues. Germline V CDR1 and CDR2: SGHAT, FQDESV (reference sequence). Trimming removed 2 bases from V and 8 bases from J, with 9 bases in between. Drawing the rest from reference TRBV11-1 and TRBJ1-2, the complete variable domain is EAEVAQSPRYKITEKSQAVAFWCDPISGHATLYWYRQILGQGPELLVQFQDESVVDDSQLPKDRFSAERLKGVDSTLKIQPAELGDSAMYLCASSLQGLGYTFGSGTRLTVV.

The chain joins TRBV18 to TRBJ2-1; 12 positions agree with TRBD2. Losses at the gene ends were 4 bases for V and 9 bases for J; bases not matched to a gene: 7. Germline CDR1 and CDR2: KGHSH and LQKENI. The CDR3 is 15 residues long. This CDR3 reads CASSLRLAGALEQFF. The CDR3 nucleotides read TGTGCCAGCTCACTACGACTAGCGGGAGCTCTTGAGCAGTTCTTC.

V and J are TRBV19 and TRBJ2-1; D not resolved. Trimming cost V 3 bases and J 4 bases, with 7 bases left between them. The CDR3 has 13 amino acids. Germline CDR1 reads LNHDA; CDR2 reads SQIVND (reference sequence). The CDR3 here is CASSIWPYNEQFF. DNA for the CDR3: TGTGCCAGTAGTATTTGGCCTTACAATGAGCAGTTCTTC.

The CDR3 DNA follows: TGTGCCAGCAGTTTTCAGGGTCGGGAAAAACTGTTTTTT. Translating gives CASSFQGREKLFF. The chain uses TRBV28 and TRBJ1-4, with D tentatively TRBD1 (5 bases). CDR1 is MDHEN, CDR2 SYDVKM, per germline. The CDR3 covers 13 residues. V lost 3 bases and J 8 bases, leaving 10 bases between the germline ends.

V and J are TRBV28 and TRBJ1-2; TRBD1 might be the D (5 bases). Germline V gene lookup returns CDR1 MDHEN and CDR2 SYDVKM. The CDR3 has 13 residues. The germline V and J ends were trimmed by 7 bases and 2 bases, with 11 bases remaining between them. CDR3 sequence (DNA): TGTGCCAGCACCACGACAGCGAACTATGGCTACACCTTC. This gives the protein CASTTTANYGYTF.

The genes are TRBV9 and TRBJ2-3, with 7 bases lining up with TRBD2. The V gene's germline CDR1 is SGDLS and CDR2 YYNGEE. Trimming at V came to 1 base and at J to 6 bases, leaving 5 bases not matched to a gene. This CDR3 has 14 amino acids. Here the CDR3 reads CASSVQAGTDTQYF. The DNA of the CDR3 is TGTGCCAGCAGCGTACAAGCGGGGACGGATACGCAGTATTTT.